This T cell receptor beta chain was sequenced for a study of cytomegalovirus exposure and HLA in healthy donors listed by TCRdb under 2017. Some background on the complete study: According to a later analysis, the roughly 120 validation repertoires were produced on the same platform as the approximately 610 repertoires of the first cohort. High-throughput TCR immunosequencing, statistical association of individual TCRs with disease status, and machine learning were combined to predict cytomegalovirus infection status. The study aimed to test whether cataloging public T cell receptors could reveal signatures of past pathogen exposure. A separate validation cohort of roughly 130 different subjects was used in addition to the 666-subject first cohort.

Concerning this clone: No cognate antigen has been identified for it. Base qualities are not provided; no much larger clone lies one nucleotide away.

Here is what the overall study found, with its caveats: A later analysis had no HLA typing for the validation cohort, so co-occurrence there was scored across all 120 or so repertoires. In a later analysis, TCRs clustered in the first cohort were found to also tend to co-occur in the 130 or so validation repertoires, with 90% to 95% of cluster scores above 0. Most TCR sequences were seen in very few donors, while some public TCRs were found in many individuals. The study gave a list of some 150 TCR beta chains associated with cytomegalovirus. Cytomegalovirus status was reported to be diagnosed by the classifier with high specificity and sensitivity in both the original and validation cohorts. It was suggested by the authors that the approach could potentially be generalized to other disease states and immunological phenotypes. Three of the identified cytomegalovirus-associated TCR beta chains were confirmed in vitro to be specific for cytomegalovirus antigens.

The CDR3 measures 15 amino acids from cysteine to phenylalanine. Only the CDR3 part of the read is kept: 45 bases, read in frame from the first base. Reading the germline V gene gives CDR1 SNHLY and CDR2 FYNNEI. Unmatched junction bases come to 6, with V trimmed by 6 bases and J by 9 bases. The donors were included in the validation cohort of 130 or so subjects, a group kept apart from the 666-subject first cohort. Libraries were built with the immunoSEQ multiplex PCR assay. In the authors' own workflow: A statistical classification framework was built for diagnosing cytomegalovirus status from the catalog of TCR beta chain sequences. TCRdb provides this immuneACCESS table in a form limited to in-frame rearrangements. Some clones are lacking; in checked studies, under half of them reflect an unresolved V gene, and why the rest are absent is not known. V, J and clone size reflect that table, while D and trimming were determined from the DNA. Across this sample there are 200,000 to 300,000 clones, with 85% to 90% seen only once. The ten largest clones take up 2.6% of the sample.

Sequenced material: PBMCs. Recombination linked TRBV2 to TRBJ1-6; 12 bases in the middle match TRBD1. This clonotype was sampled from a man aged 18 to 30 in good health and CMV-seronegative. The CDR3 protein sequence reads: CASRGTGGSGSPLHF. At the DNA level, the sequence is TGTGCCAGCAGGGGGACAGGGGGCAGTGGTTCACCCCTCCACTTT.